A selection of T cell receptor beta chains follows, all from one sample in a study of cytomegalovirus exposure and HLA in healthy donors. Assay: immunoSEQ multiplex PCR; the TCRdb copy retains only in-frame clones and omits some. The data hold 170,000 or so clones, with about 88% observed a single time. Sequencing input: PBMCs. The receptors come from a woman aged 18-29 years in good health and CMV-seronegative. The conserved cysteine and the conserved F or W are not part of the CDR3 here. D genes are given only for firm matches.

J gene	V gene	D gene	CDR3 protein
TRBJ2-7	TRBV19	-	ASSWGPSSYEQY
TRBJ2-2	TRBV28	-	ASKRRNTGELF
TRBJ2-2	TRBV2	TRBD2	ASSEVAGLGIKATGELF
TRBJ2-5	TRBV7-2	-	ASSLGGVIETQY
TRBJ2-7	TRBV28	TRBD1	ASRGTGRISYEQY
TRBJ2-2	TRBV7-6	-	ASSPPFGPTTGELF
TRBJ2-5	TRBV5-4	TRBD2	ASSLGRGREETQY
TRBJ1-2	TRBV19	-	ASRNFAGQSGYT
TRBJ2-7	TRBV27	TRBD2	ASSVLAGDAEQY
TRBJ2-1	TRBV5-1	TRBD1	ASSLETGWNEQF
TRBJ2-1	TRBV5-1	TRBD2	ASSMGGLGVGNEQF
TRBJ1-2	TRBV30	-	AWGGGLRGYT
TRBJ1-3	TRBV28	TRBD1	ASRPQGNHRDTIY
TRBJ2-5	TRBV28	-	ASSLRVIETQY
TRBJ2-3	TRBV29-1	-	SVDRDESYTQY
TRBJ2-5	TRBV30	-	AWSTPPGQY
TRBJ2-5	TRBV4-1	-	ASSLYLAAQGETQY
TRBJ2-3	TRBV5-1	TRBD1	ASSLGQGAVASTDTQY
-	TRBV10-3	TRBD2	AIVAGGTYEQY
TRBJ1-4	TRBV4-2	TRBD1	ASSRGTEATNEKLF
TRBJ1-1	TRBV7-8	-	ASSLGGEGTDTEAF
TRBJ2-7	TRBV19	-	ASSIGSGEQY
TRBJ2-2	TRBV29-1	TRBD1	SAGSTGWRTGELF
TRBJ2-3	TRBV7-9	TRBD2	SSSLDLAGGVTDTQY
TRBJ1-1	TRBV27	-	ASSLRREDTEAF
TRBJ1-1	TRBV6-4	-	ATLTPGKGAPNTEAF
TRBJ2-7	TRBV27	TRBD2	ASRLPRSGGIYEQY
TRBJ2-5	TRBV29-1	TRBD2	SVGGEGLLSETQY
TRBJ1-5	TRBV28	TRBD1	ASSPSTGGNQPQH
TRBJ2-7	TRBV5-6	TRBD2	ASSFPGDYYEQY
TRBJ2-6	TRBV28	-	ATQGGRAGANVLT